This T cell receptor (beta chain) is drawn from a study of OX40 agonist ivuxolimab in advanced cancers. Study-wide results and limits: CD8+ T cells averaged more expanded clones than CD4+.

Libraries were prepared by immunoSEQ multiplex PCR; TCRdb keeps only in-frame clonotypes and omits some of them. The repertoire has roughly 67,000 clones, around 92% of them found once; the top ten carry 10% to 15%. The J segment lost 7 bases and the V segment lost 2 bases, leaving 6 bases of the junction unmatched. Germline V gene lookup returns CDR1 LGHNA and CDR2 YSLEER. The CDR3 is made up of 15 amino acids. About this clone: No antigen is known for it.

The gene calls are TRBV4-3 and TRBJ2-7, with TRBD2 matching 12 bases. This clonotype originated in an adult with an advanced solid tumor such as melanoma, head and neck, liver or kidney cancer. The sample consisted of CD4+ or CD8+ T cells sorted from blood, taken in a trial of the OX40 agonist ivuxolimab. CDR3 bases: TGCGCCAGCAGCCAAAGTTCTAGCGGGAGGGGGGAGCAGTACTTC. This codes for CASSQSSSGRGEQYF.